This TCR beta chain was sequenced during a study of cytomegalovirus exposure and HLA in healthy donors. The CDR3 is 14 amino acids. V gave up 4 bases and J gave up 2 bases; unmatched junction bases: 5. Germline V gives CDR1 SNHLY, CDR2 FYNNEI. Sequenced by immunoSEQ multiplex PCR; TCRdb stores in-frame clones only, minus some. This sample has about 130,000 clones; around 90% occur once, and the top ten carry approximately 2%. Sequencing was carried out using PBMCs. The chain couples TRBV2 to TRBJ2-7; 7 positions match TRBD2. The TCR was taken from a woman aged 18-29 years in good health and CMV-seronegative. CDR3 nucleotides: TGTGCCAGCAGTGCGAGCGGGACGACCTACGAGCAGTACTTC. Amino acids: CASSASGTTYEQYF.